This entry features one T cell receptor (beta chain) sequence. This clone was seen just once. Its cognate antigen has yet to be identified. Within one base of it there is no much larger clone, and no base qualities were kept. Based on the germline V gene, the CDR1 and CDR2 sequences are MDHEN and SYDVKM. Counted from cysteine to phenylalanine, this CDR3 has 15 amino acids. Just the 45-base CDR3 DNA is kept, in frame starting at base 1. The trim is 6 bases for V and 7 bases for J, with a gap of 22 bases between the germline ends. Using the deep immunoSEQ assay, multiplex PCR amplified TCR CDR3 regions from genomic DNA. Extracted genomic DNA from each cell subset was distributed evenly across all wells of several immunoSEQ 96-well plates, and each plate was treated as a replicate. For sorted subsets, each replicate PCR was loaded with 200 ng genomic DNA, equivalent to 25,000 to 35,000 T cell genomes. Purified libraries were quantified with a Qubit 3.0 fluorometer, sized on a Bioanalyzer 2100, and re-quantified with the KAPA Library Quantification kit. Every immunoSEQ 96-well plate was sequenced on a dedicated single-read 150-cycle Illumina NextSeq 550 flow cell. Processing in the source paper ran as follows. Because the immunoSEQ output included only junctional sequences and no quality scores, the filtering could not be the same as the filtering used for full-length reads. Sequences were annotated with PyIR, a Python wrapper for IgBLAST v1.9, and V/J genes and CDR3 were assigned using IMGT germline references. Reads were filtered out if the reads had weak V/J assignments (E-value above 1e-6), no CDR3, stop codons, out-of-frame junctions, or ambiguous translated residues. V3J clonotypes were defined by identical inferred V gene, J gene, and CDR3 amino acid sequence. To compute the percentage overlap between repertoires, the number of shared unique clonotypes was divided by the size of the smaller repertoire. RTK rarefaction, the Chao1 estimator, and Recon v2.1 estimates of unobserved clonotypes were used to assess repertoire richness. OLGA was used to compute generation probabilities for all TCRbeta clonotypes that the gDNA method yielded from a handful of donors. Entries here come from immuneACCESS through TCRdb and include only in-frame sequences with V and J called. Some clones fail to appear in such tables; in the studies checked, an unresolved V gene covers under half of the shortfall, and the cause of the remainder is unknown. The V and J calls and the clone size are those of that table, but D and trimming were determined from the DNA. This sample lists about 700,000 clones; just over 90% were detected once. The ten biggest clones cover more than 20% of the sample.

The record originates from a study of shared clonotypes between healthy human individuals (TCRdb year 2020). With regard to the full study: Two women and a few men aged 18 to 49 years were included in the cohort. Libraries were prepared and TCR repertoires were sequenced by different laboratories using diverse techniques, in order to increase sequencing depth and limit assay-specific biases. Per donor, three plates each were used for CD4 naive and CD4 memory, two for CD8 naive, and one for CD8 memory. Per donor, leukapheresis produced somewhere between about 0.9 and 10 billion PBMCs. To estimate repertoire size and how much clonotype sharing occurs between individuals, the study deeply sequenced the blood TCR repertoires of five healthy adults.

CD8 naive samples were obtained by positive selection for CCR7 among CD45RO-negative cells, yielding a CD45RA+CCR7+ population from which TemRA cells were excluded. The donors were healthy, HIV-negative adults with no recently reported acute infections or vaccinations. All donors were Caucasian adults living in Nashville, Tennessee, USA. After blood collection by leukapheresis, PBMCs were isolated using Ficoll-Histopaque density gradient centrifugation and then cryopreserved in the vapor phase of liquid nitrogen. Purity and quantity of every magnetically sorted T cell population were checked by analytical flow cytometry. Genomic DNA was isolated from every sorted fraction and measured by UV absorbance on a Nanodrop 2000c. General conclusions and limits of the study: Across a few donors, roughly 5.1% of naive CD4, 3% to 4% of naive CD8, around 2.5% of memory CD4, and approximately 0.4% of memory CD8 clonotypes were shared. Incomplete sequencing was indicated by rarefaction of sorted-subset datasets, despite the large sequencing depth. Because the study included only a small number of donors, the genetic and exposure-history diversity represented was limited. Pairwise subsampling indicated that sequencing depth was expected to affect the degree of clonotype sharing among donors. Compared with non-shared clonotypes, clonotypes shared by all four sorted-subset donors had higher generation probabilities. Naive subsets generally had larger estimated clonotype richness than memory subsets did. Only blood was sampled, and tissue TCR repertoires likely differ from those in blood.

This chain joins TRBV28 to TRBJ2-7, with a weak D call of TRBD2 (7 bases match). The source material was naive CD8+ T cells sorted from blood. In the paper's terms, the cell subset or site label means: CD45RA+CCR7+. The sequence derives from a man younger than 45 in good health. CDR3 region: CASSWPGGGAGEQYF. At the DNA level, the sequence is TGTGCCAGCAGCTGGCCGGGCGGGGGCGCGGGGGAGCAGTACTTC.